This T cell receptor (beta chain) was recovered during a study of blood T cell repertoires in COVID-19. In the study overall: Sources were T cells, B-cell-depleted T cells, or PBMCs; the material itself was cDNA or gDNA.

In the study's own analysis: Amplification from reference gene primers served as the basis for estimated nucleated cell counts. TCRdb's table, derived via immunoSEQ multiplex PCR, lists solely in-frame clones and lacks some. The V and J calls and clone size are taken from that table; D and trimming were inferred from the DNA. The repertoire includes approximately 97,000 clones, approximately 86% of them detected once, and around 20% sits in the top ten. The CDR3 is 14 amino acids. Germline V lookup: CDR1 KGHSH, CDR2 LQKENI. With 0 bases clipped from V and 2 bases from J, the junction kept 1 base outside the gene matches.

The chain combines TRBV18 with TRBJ2-7, with 7 bases aligning to TRBD1. This clonotype was sampled from a woman older than 75 with acute or convalescent COVID-19. Sequencing was done on a sample of peripheral blood. CDR3 sequence: CASSPPGQPYEQYF. Written as DNA, the CDR3 is TGTGCCAGCTCACCACCGGGACAGCCCTACGAGCAGTACTTC.